A selection of T cell receptor beta chains follows, all from one sample in a study of blood T cell repertoires in COVID-19. Profiled with immunoSEQ multiplex PCR; TCRdb holds only in-frame clones, not every one. The table lists approximately 130,000 clones, more than 75% of them singletons, with 7.6% in the top ten. Sequencing was performed on peripheral blood. These receptors were collected from a man aged 45-60 years with acute or convalescent COVID-19. Each CDR3 is given with its conserved first and last residue. The D gene is left open where the match is weak. The size entry is marked missing in some rows and otherwise reads once, few, many or a size class.

V gene: TRBV11-3; J gene: TRBJ2-7; clone size: NA; D gene: TRBD2; CDR3 protein: CASSLVPPTSGRAYEQYF; CDR3 DNA: TGTGCCAGCAGCTTAGTCCCGCCAACTAGCGGGAGGGCCTACGAGCAGTACTTC
V gene: TRBV6-6; J gene: TRBJ1-6; clone size: NA; D gene: TRBD1; CDR3 protein: CASSPGQGQYNSPLHF; CDR3 DNA: TGTGCCAGCAGTCCGGGACAGGGCCAATATAATTCACCCCTCCACTTT
V gene: TRBV7-8; J gene: TRBJ1-6; clone size: NA; D gene: NA; CDR3 protein: CASSRANSPLHF; CDR3 DNA: TGTGCCAGCAGCCGGGCAAATTCACCCCTCCACTTT
V gene: TRBV10-3; J gene: TRBJ2-5; clone size: NA; D gene: TRBD2; CDR3 protein: CAISDRGSRKTQYF; CDR3 DNA: TGTGCCATCAGTGATCGCGGGAGCAGGAAGACCCAGTACTTC
V gene: TRBV12-3/TRBV12-4; J gene: TRBJ1-5; clone size: NA; D gene: NA; CDR3 protein: CASSPKQGQPQHF; CDR3 DNA: TGTGCCAGCAGCCCGAAACAGGGCCAGCCCCAGCATTTT
V gene: TRBV19; J gene: TRBJ2-2; clone size: NA; D gene: TRBD1; CDR3 protein: CASSIGGQGATGELFF; CDR3 DNA: TGTGCCAGTAGTATAGGGGGACAGGGGGCGACCGGGGAGCTGTTTTTT
V gene: TRBV6-5; J gene: TRBJ1-2; clone size: once; D gene: NA; CDR3 protein: CASSFQGPYYGYTF; CDR3 DNA: TGTGCCAGCAGTTTCCAGGGTCCTTACTATGGCTACACCTTC
V gene: TRBV15; J gene: TRBJ2-1; clone size: once; D gene: NA; CDR3 protein: CATSRVTGNNEQFF; CDR3 DNA: TGTGCCACCAGCAGAGTCACAGGGAACAATGAGCAGTTCTTC
V gene: TRBV6-1; J gene: TRBJ2-7; clone size: few; D gene: TRBD2; CDR3 protein: CASSGGSLAGVTYEQYF; CDR3 DNA: TGTGCCAGCAGTGGAGGGTCACTAGCGGGGGTAACCTACGAGCAGTACTTC
V gene: TRBV6-6; J gene: TRBJ1-5; clone size: NA; D gene: TRBD1; CDR3 protein: CASRPGPGGFQPQHF; CDR3 DNA: TGTGCCAGCAGACCGGGCCCAGGGGGCTTTCAGCCCCAGCATTTT
V gene: TRBV11-2; J gene: TRBJ2-2; clone size: NA; D gene: TRBD2; CDR3 protein: CASRIRTSQNTGELFF; CDR3 DNA: TGTGCCAGCAGAATTCGGACTAGCCAGAACACCGGGGAGCTGTTTTTT
V gene: TRBV2; J gene: TRBJ2-1; clone size: NA; D gene: NA; CDR3 protein: CASGAVGWDEQFF; CDR3 DNA: TGTGCCAGCGGGGCGGTGGGGTGGGATGAGCAGTTCTTC
V gene: TRBV5-1; J gene: TRBJ2-3; clone size: NA; D gene: TRBD2; CDR3 protein: CASSEGLAGRTDTQYF; CDR3 DNA: TGCGCCAGCAGCGAGGGACTAGCGGGAAGGACAGATACGCAGTATTTT
V gene: TRBV28; J gene: TRBJ2-7; clone size: NA; D gene: NA; CDR3 protein: CASATVTPSYEQYF; CDR3 DNA: TGTGCCAGCGCTACCGTGACACCCTCCTACGAGCAGTACTTC
V gene: TRBV30; J gene: TRBJ1-1; clone size: few; D gene: TRBD1; CDR3 protein: CAWGARDRGIRGTEAFF; CDR3 DNA: TGTGCCTGGGGAGCTCGGGACAGGGGAATTCGGGGCACTGAAGCTTTCTTT
V gene: TRBV10-2; J gene: TRBJ2-2; clone size: NA; D gene: TRBD1; CDR3 protein: CASTGQGAAGELFF; CDR3 DNA: TGCGCCAGCACAGGACAGGGGGCTGCCGGGGAGCTGTTTTTT
V gene: TRBV11-3; J gene: TRBJ2-1; clone size: NA; D gene: NA; CDR3 protein: CASSLGPGEQFF; CDR3 DNA: TGTGCCAGCAGCTTAGGTCCCGGGGAGCAGTTCTTC
V gene: TRBV6-5; J gene: TRBJ2-7; clone size: NA; D gene: TRBD2; CDR3 protein: CASSLRLAGSDEQYF; CDR3 DNA: TGTGCCAGCAGCCTCCGACTAGCGGGATCCGACGAGCAGTACTTC
V gene: TRBV28; J gene: TRBJ2-1; clone size: NA; D gene: TRBD1; CDR3 protein: CASSLRQGLEQFF; CDR3 DNA: TGTGCCAGCAGTTTACGACAGGGCCTTGAGCAGTTCTTC
V gene: TRBV4-1; J gene: TRBJ2-5; clone size: NA; D gene: NA; CDR3 protein: CASSQEWDKEEAQETQYF; CDR3 DNA: TGCGCCAGCAGCCAAGAATGGGATAAGGAGGAGGCCCAAGAGACCCAGTACTTC
V gene: TRBV4-3; J gene: TRBJ2-3; clone size: NA; D gene: TRBD2; CDR3 protein: CASSQDLSIPSGSVTDTQYF; CDR3 DNA: TGCGCCAGCAGCCAAGATCTCTCTATTCCTAGCGGGAGTGTTACAGATACGCAGTATTTT
V gene: TRBV30; J gene: TRBJ1-4; clone size: NA; D gene: NA; CDR3 protein: CAWSVLALVSANEKLFF; CDR3 DNA: TGTGCCTGGAGTGTCCTCGCTTTAGTGTCGGCTAATGAAAAACTGTTTTTT
V gene: TRBV5-1; J gene: TRBJ1-1; clone size: NA; D gene: NA; CDR3 protein: CASAARAANTEAFF; CDR3 DNA: TGCGCCAGCGCGGCGAGGGCAGCGAACACTGAAGCTTTCTTT
V gene: TRBV19; J gene: TRBJ2-2; clone size: once; D gene: TRBD2; CDR3 protein: CASSMLGLAPNTGELFF; CDR3 DNA: TGTGCCAGTAGTATGTTGGGACTAGCGCCGAACACCGGGGAGCTGTTTTTT
V gene: TRBV18; J gene: TRBJ1-2; clone size: NA; D gene: NA; CDR3 protein: CASSPSGDDGYTF; CDR3 DNA: TGTGCCAGCTCACCATCAGGGGACGACGGCTACACCTTC
V gene: TRBV19; J gene: TRBJ1-3; clone size: NA; D gene: TRBD1; CDR3 protein: CASSIQRDRAGNTIYF; CDR3 DNA: TGTGCCAGTAGTATTCAGCGGGACAGGGCTGGAAACACCATATATTTT
V gene: TRBV28; J gene: TRBJ1-1; clone size: NA; D gene: NA; CDR3 protein: CASSLESGLHF; CDR3 DNA: TGTGCCAGCAGTTTAGAATCGGGGTTGCATTTT
V gene: TRBV3-1/TRBV3-2; J gene: TRBJ1-1; clone size: NA; D gene: NA; CDR3 protein: CASSPWGENTEAFF; CDR3 DNA: TGTGCCAGCAGCCCCTGGGGGGAGAACACTGAAGCTTTCTTT
V gene: TRBV29-1; J gene: TRBJ1-1; clone size: NA; D gene: TRBD1; CDR3 protein: CSVVGQPNTEAFF; CDR3 DNA: TGCAGCGTCGTGGGACAGCCGAACACTGAAGCTTTCTTT
V gene: TRBV6-2/TRBV6-3; J gene: TRBJ2-2; clone size: NA; D gene: NA; CDR3 protein: CASSSGQGQRTGELFF; CDR3 DNA: NA
V gene: TRBV3-1/TRBV3-2; J gene: TRBJ1-2; clone size: NA; D gene: NA; CDR3 protein: CASSHRDSNGYTF; CDR3 DNA: TGTGCCAGCAGCCATCGGGACTCCAATGGCTACACCTTC
V gene: TRBV6-5; J gene: TRBJ2-1; clone size: NA; D gene: TRBD2; CDR3 protein: CASSQGLADEQFF; CDR3 DNA: TGTGCCAGCAGCCAGGGACTAGCGGATGAGCAGTTCTTC
V gene: TRBV7-8; J gene: TRBJ2-3; clone size: NA; D gene: NA; CDR3 protein: CASSKAGTDTQYF; CDR3 DNA: TGTGCCAGCAGTAAAGCGGGCACAGATACGCAGTATTTT
V gene: TRBV2; J gene: TRBJ2-1; clone size: NA; D gene: TRBD2; CDR3 protein: CASRESGAKYNEQFF; CDR3 DNA: TGTGCCAGCAGGGAAAGCGGGGCCAAATACAATGAGCAGTTCTTC
V gene: TRBV9; J gene: TRBJ2-5; clone size: NA; D gene: NA; CDR3 protein: CASSVVGQGGETQYF; CDR3 DNA: TGTGCCAGCAGCGTAGTAGGCCAGGGTGGGGAGACCCAGTACTTC
V gene: TRBV9; J gene: TRBJ2-7; clone size: once; D gene: TRBD2; CDR3 protein: CASSVDPGGPYEQYF; CDR3 DNA: TGTGCCAGCAGCGTAGACCCGGGAGGGCCTTACGAGCAGTACTTC
V gene: TRBV5-4; J gene: TRBJ1-2; clone size: NA; D gene: NA; CDR3 protein: CASSLEPGDYGYTF; CDR3 DNA: TGTGCCAGCAGCTTGGAGCCGGGGGACTATGGCTACACCTTC
V gene: TRBV4-1; J gene: TRBJ2-5; clone size: NA; D gene: NA; CDR3 protein: CASSQVEGQTQYF; CDR3 DNA: TGCGCCAGCAGCCAGGTAGAGGGTCAGACCCAGTACTTC
V gene: TRBV10-1; J gene: TRBJ2-1; clone size: NA; D gene: TRBD2; CDR3 protein: CASSELGTSKDEQFF; CDR3 DNA: TGCGCCAGCAGTGAGTTGGGGACTAGTAAGGATGAGCAGTTCTTC
V gene: TRBV15; J gene: TRBJ2-7; clone size: NA; D gene: TRBD2; CDR3 protein: CATSSKSSGTYEQYF; CDR3 DNA: TGTGCCACCAGCAGTAAATCTAGCGGTACCTACGAGCAGTACTTC
V gene: TRBV5-1; J gene: TRBJ2-2; clone size: NA; D gene: TRBD1; CDR3 protein: CASRETGGLTGELFF; CDR3 DNA: TGCGCCAGCAGGGAGACAGGGGGCTTGACCGGGGAGCTGTTTTTT
V gene: TRBV27; J gene: TRBJ2-2; clone size: few; D gene: TRBD1; CDR3 protein: CASSFLMTGEAGELFF; CDR3 DNA: TGTGCCAGCAGTTTCCTAATGACAGGGGAGGCCGGGGAGCTGTTTTTT
V gene: TRBV13; J gene: TRBJ1-1; clone size: few; D gene: NA; CDR3 protein: CASSSGRGGSGTEAFF; CDR3 DNA: TGTGCCAGCAGTTCGGGCCGTGGTGGGAGTGGGACTGAAGCTTTCTTT
V gene: TRBV6-1; J gene: TRBJ1-1; clone size: NA; D gene: TRBD1; CDR3 protein: CASSGYRDRAGGTEAFF; CDR3 DNA: TGTGCCAGCAGTGGTTACCGGGACAGGGCGGGAGGAACTGAAGCTTTCTTT
V gene: TRBV9; J gene: TRBJ1-2; clone size: NA; D gene: NA; CDR3 protein: CASSPNSGRGYTF; CDR3 DNA: TGTGCCAGCAGCCCTAACTCAGGGCGGGGCTACACCTTC
V gene: TRBV24-1; J gene: TRBJ2-2; clone size: NA; D gene: TRBD1; CDR3 protein: CATSDRGQGIGELFF; CDR3 DNA: TGTGCCACCAGTGACCGGGGACAGGGGATCGGGGAGCTGTTTTTT
V gene: TRBV3-1/TRBV3-2; J gene: TRBJ1-5; clone size: NA; D gene: TRBD1; CDR3 protein: CASSPTTGGSQPQHF; CDR3 DNA: TGTGCCAGCAGCCCCACGACAGGGGGCTCTCAGCCCCAGCATTTT
V gene: TRBV29-1; J gene: TRBJ2-7; clone size: NA; D gene: TRBD2; CDR3 protein: CSVETSGRYEQYF; CDR3 DNA: TGCAGCGTTGAAACTAGCGGGAGGTACGAGCAGTACTTC
V gene: TRBV5-1; J gene: TRBJ1-1; clone size: NA; D gene: NA; CDR3 protein: CASSLAGGLTEAFF; CDR3 DNA: TGCGCCAGCAGCTTGGCCGGGGGTTTGACTGAAGCTTTCTTT
V gene: TRBV4-1; J gene: TRBJ1-2; clone size: NA; D gene: NA; CDR3 protein: CASSQDSRGRDYGYTF; CDR3 DNA: TGCGCCAGCAGCCAAGATTCTAGGGGCAGGGATTATGGCTACACCTTC
V gene: TRBV2; J gene: TRBJ2-1; clone size: NA; D gene: NA; CDR3 protein: CAMQTLDSYNEQFF; CDR3 DNA: TGTGCCATGCAGACTCTTGACTCCTACAATGAGCAGTTCTTC
V gene: TRBV30; J gene: TRBJ1-5; clone size: NA; D gene: NA; CDR3 protein: CAWSVSGEQPQHF; CDR3 DNA: TGTGCCTGGAGTGTTTCAGGGGAGCAGCCCCAGCATTTT
V gene: TRBV7-2; J gene: TRBJ1-3; clone size: NA; D gene: NA; CDR3 protein: CASSPGQSRNTIYF; CDR3 DNA: TGTGCCAGCAGCCCAGGACAGTCCCGAAACACCATATATTTT
V gene: TRBV10-2; J gene: TRBJ2-7; clone size: NA; D gene: NA; CDR3 protein: CASSDRAYEQYF; CDR3 DNA: TGCGCCAGCAGTGACAGGGCCTACGAGCAGTACTTC
V gene: TRBV28; J gene: TRBJ1-2; clone size: NA; D gene: NA; CDR3 protein: CASSSGTPPYGTF; CDR3 DNA: TGTGCCAGCAGTTCCGGGACACCACCCTACGGCACCTTC
V gene: TRBV7-4; J gene: TRBJ1-5; clone size: NA; D gene: NA; CDR3 protein: CAVPRGWSQPQHF; CDR3 DNA: TGTGCCGTTCCCAGGGGATGGAGCCAGCCCCAGCATTTT
V gene: TRBV30; J gene: TRBJ2-7; clone size: NA; D gene: TRBD1; CDR3 protein: CAWSKSDRDYEQYF; CDR3 DNA: TGTGCCTGGAGTAAGTCGGACAGGGACTACGAGCAGTACTTC